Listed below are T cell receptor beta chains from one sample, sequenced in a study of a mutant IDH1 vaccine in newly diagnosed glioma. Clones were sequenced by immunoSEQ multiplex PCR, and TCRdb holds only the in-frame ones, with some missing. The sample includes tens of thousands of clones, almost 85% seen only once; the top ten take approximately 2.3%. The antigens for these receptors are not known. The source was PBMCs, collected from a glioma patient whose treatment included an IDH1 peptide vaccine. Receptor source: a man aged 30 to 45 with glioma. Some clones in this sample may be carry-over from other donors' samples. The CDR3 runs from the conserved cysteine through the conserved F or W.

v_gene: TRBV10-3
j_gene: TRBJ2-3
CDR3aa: CAISEGLAGSTDTQYF

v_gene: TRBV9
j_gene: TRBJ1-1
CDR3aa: CASSARTDAFF

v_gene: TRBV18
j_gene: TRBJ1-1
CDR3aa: CASSTQTGPTLNTEAFF

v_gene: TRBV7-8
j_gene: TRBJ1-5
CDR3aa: CASSSLQGVRNQPQHF

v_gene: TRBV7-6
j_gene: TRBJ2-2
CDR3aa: CASSLAGLADSGELFF

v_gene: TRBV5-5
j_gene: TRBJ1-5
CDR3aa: CASSSTGDSNQPQHF

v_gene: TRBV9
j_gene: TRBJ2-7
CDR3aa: CASSGGTPLHYEQYF

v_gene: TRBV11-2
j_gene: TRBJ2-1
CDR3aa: CASTPRLRGGPENEQFF

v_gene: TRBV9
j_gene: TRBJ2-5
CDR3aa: CASSVDGSRETQYF

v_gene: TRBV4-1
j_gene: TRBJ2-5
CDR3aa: CASSQVAVETQYF

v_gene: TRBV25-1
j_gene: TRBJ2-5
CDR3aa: CASSLYSSGGAQYF

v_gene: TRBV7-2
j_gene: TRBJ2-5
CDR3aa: CASSLMGAWSGETQYF

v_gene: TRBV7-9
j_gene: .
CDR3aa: CASSLAPGQLSYEQYF

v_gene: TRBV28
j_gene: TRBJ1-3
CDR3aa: CASSFGRDSGNTIYF

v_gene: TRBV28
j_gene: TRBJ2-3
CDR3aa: CASSSTSHPTDTQYF

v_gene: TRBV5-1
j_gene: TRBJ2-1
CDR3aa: CASSLGPRTSGRGNEQFF

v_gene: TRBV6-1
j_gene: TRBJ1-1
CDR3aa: CASKGTPNTEAFF

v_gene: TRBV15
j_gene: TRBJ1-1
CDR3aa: CATTLYGTGSNTEAFF

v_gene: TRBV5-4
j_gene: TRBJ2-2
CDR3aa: CASSLSDREAGELFF

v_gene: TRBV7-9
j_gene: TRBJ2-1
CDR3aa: CASSLRAGDSYNEQFF

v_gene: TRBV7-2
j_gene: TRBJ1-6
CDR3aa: CASSLEVGTWDNSPLHF

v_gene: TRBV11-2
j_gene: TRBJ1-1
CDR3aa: CASGAQGATEAFF

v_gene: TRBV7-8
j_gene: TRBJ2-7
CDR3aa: CASSLGGTGFHEQYF

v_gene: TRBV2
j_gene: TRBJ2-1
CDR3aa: CASSVTSGTRGNEQFF

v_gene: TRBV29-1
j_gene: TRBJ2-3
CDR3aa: CSVYVGGEGTDTQYF

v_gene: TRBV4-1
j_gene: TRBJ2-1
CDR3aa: CASSQDPASVSSYNEQFF

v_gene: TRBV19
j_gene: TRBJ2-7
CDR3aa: CASSQGRAGASGPYEQYF

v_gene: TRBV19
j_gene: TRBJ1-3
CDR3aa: CASIPEGRDISGNTIYF

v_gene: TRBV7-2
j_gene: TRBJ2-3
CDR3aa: CASSPYPFTDTQYF

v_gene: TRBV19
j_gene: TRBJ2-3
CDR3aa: CASSIVPGGDTQYF

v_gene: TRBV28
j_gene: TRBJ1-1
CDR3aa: CASSFSRGGDTEAFF

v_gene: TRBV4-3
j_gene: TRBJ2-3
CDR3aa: CASSRDRTSSGHTQYF

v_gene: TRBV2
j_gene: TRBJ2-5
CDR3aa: CASNLQGIQETQYF

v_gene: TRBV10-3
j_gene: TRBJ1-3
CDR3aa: CAIRLGAVGNTIYF

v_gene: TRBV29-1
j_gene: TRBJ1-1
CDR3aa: CSVGARGWGTEAFF

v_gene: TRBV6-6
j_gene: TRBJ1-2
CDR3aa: CASSPLPEGYGYTF

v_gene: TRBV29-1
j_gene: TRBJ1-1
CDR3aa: CSVRRGRTEAFF

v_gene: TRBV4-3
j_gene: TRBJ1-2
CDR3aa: CASSPGTSGGYTF

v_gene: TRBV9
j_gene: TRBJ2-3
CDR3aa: CASSVDGGTDTQYF

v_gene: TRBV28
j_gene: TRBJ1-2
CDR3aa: CASSEPPQDTYYGYTF

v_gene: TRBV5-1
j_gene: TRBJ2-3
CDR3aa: CASSLRPRVNTDTQYF

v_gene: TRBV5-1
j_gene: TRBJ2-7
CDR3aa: CASSSNPGADEQYF

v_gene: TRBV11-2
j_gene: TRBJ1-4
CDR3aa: CASSPRAAREKLFF

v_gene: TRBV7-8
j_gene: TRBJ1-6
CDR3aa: CASSLGGHFVILHF

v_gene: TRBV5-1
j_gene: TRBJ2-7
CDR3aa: CASSRDLAGGPHEQYF

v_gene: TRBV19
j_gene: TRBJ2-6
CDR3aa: CASSSGAGVGSGANVLTF

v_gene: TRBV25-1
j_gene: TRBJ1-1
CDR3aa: CASSTGRRVNTEAFF

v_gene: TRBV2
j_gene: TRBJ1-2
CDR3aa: CASNDGANYGYTF

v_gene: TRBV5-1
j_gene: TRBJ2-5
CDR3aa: CASSTGATGSSQETQYF

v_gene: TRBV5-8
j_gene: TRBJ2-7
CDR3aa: CASSTPWTGSYEQYF

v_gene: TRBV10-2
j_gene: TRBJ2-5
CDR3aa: CASSAFGRTQETQYF

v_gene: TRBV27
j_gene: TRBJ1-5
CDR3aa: CASSSSRDGINQPQHF

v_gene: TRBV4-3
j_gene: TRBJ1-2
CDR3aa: CASSQVARPNGYTF

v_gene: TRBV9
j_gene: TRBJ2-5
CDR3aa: CASSGETQYF

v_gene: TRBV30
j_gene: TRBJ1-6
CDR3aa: CAWSVGTDNSPLHF

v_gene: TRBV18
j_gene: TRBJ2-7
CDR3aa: CASSPAQGISYEQYF

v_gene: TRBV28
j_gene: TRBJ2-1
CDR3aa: CASNGEGTNEQFF